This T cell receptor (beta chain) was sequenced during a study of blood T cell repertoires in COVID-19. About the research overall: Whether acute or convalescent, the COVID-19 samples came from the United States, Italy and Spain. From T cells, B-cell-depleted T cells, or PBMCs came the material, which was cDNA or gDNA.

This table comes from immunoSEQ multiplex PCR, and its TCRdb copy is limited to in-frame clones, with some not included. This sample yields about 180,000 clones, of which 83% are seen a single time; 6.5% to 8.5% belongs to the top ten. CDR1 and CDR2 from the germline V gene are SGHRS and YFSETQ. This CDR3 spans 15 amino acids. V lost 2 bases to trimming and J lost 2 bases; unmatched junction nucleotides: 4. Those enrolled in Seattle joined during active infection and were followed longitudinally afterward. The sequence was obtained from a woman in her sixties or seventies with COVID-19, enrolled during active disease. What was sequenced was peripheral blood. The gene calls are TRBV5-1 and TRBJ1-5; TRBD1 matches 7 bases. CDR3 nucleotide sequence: TGCGCCAGCAGCTTAGAGGGGGCTGGCAATCAGCCCCAGCATTTT. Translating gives CASSLEGAGNQPQHF.